This record concerns one T cell receptor (beta chain) sequence. The data are from a study of blood T cell repertoires in COVID-19. Study-wide context: Acute-phase and convalescent COVID-19 samples originated in the United States, Italy and Spain. PBMCs, B-cell-depleted T cells, or T cells were the source of the cDNA or gDNA that made up the material.

The length of the CDR3 is 16 residues. V was trimmed by 1 base and J by 4 bases, leaving 15 bases between them. From germline, CDR1 is SGHKS and CDR2 YYEKEE (reference sequence). Original processing methods: For nucleated cells, counts were estimated from reference gene primer amplification. Data came from immunoSEQ multiplex PCR; TCRdb stores just in-frame clones and leaves some out. That table gives V, J and clone size, and the DNA gave D and trimming. The table records about 68,000 clones, 75% to 90% of them present only once. The chain combines TRBV5-5 with TRBJ1-5; a possible D gene is TRBD1 (5 bases). The material sequenced was peripheral blood. This TCR was recovered from a man younger than 45 with acute or convalescent COVID-19. CDR3 amino acids: CASSLFPGPGNQPQHF. In DNA, the CDR3 is TGTGCCAGCAGCTTGTTTCCAGGGCCTGGGAATCAGCCCCAGCATTTT. The full variable domain, in which reference TRBV5-5 and TRBJ1-5 provide the parts outside the CDR3, is DAGVTQSPTHLIKTRGQQVTLRCSPISGHKSVSWYQQVLGQGPQFIFQYYEKEERGRGNFPDRFSARQFPNYSSELNVNALLLGDSALYLCASSLFPGPGNQPQHFGDGTRLSIL.